This T cell receptor beta chain is drawn from a study of cytomegalovirus exposure and HLA in healthy donors. Notes on the study in general: Most of the TCR beta V segments (in an earlier analysis) were productive either about 90% or about 30% of the time.

Amplification used 60 Vbeta primers and 13 Jbeta primers. Only in-frame clones appear in the TCRdb table, and some are missing; sequencing was by immunoSEQ multiplex PCR. The top ten hold 5% to 6.5% of the sample, which has some 150,000 clones, approximately 80% seen once. The CDR3 runs 16 residues. Germline-derived CDR1 and CDR2 are SGHTA and FQGNSA. With 3 bases removed from V and 0 bases from J, the gap between germline ends came to 12 bases. Notes on this clone: What it binds is not known.

The receptor was derived from a man aged 25-40 years in good health and CMV-seropositive. Sample: PBMCs. The genes are TRBV7-2 and TRBJ1-5, with a possible D match to TRBD1 (6 bases). CDR3 coding DNA: TGTGCCAGCAGCTTCGGGACACTTTATAGCAATCAGCCCCAGCATTTT. Translation gives CASSFGTLYSNQPQHF.